Below, 32 T cell receptor beta chains from the same sample are listed, as sequenced in a study of T-cell memory formation after mild COVID-19. TCRdb passed the 5' RACE reads through MiXCR, listing each CDR3 protein once. Of tens of thousands of distinct CDR3 sequences in the sample, 10% to 15% are singletons; the top ten hold 25% to 35%. The source material was PBMCs or a T cell subset sorted from them (not recorded which). Receptors were obtained from an adult woman who had mild COVID-19 (a few samples of this study predate the infection). Cell type and time point are not known.

The chain joins TRBV11-2 to TRBJ2-7, with a possible D match to TRBD2 (5 bases). Germline-derived CDR1 and CDR2 are SGHAT and FQNNGV. The CDR3 has 15 residues. The V gene lost 0 bases and the J gene lost 0 bases, with 9 bases spanning the gap. CDR3 region: CASSLDTGSSYEQYF. The CDR3 DNA reads TGTGCCAGCAGCTTAGACACGGGGAGCTCCTACGAGCAGTACTTC.

The chain couples TRBV2 to TRBJ1-6; 7 positions match TRBD1. Germline assignment: CDR1 SNHLY and CDR2 FYNNEI. The CDR3 is 19 amino acids. V lost 6 bases to trimming and J lost 0 bases; unmatched junction nucleotides: 14. This CDR3 reads CASRTDDRATGSYNSPLHF. The DNA for the CDR3 is TGTGCCAGCAGAACCGATGACAGGGCTACGGGCTCCTATAATTCACCCCTCCACTTT.

This clonotype was seen only a few times. The chain carries TRBV5-1 and TRBJ2-1; D is ambiguous. CDR1 is SGHRS and CDR2 is YFSETQ in the germline V gene. The V gene lost 4 bases and the J gene lost 0 bases, with 14 bases spanning the gap. This CDR3 spans 16 amino acids. The CDR3 DNA reads TGCGCCAGCAGCCCCCTACCCCGAGGCTCCTACAATGAGCAGTTCTTC. Amino acid sequence: CASSPLPRGSYNEQFF. The entire variable domain, with the rest obtained from reference TRBV5-1 and TRBJ2-1, is as follows: KAGVTQTPRYLIKTRGQQVTLSCSPISGHRSVSWYQQTPGQGLQFLFEYFSETQRNKGNFPGRFSGRQFSNSRSEMNVSTLELGDSALYLCASSPLPRGSYNEQFFGPGTRLTVL.

This chain connects TRBV11-2 to TRBJ1-2; weak D call: TRBD1 (5 bases). V shed 5 bases and J shed 4 bases, with 17 bases lying between them. This CDR3 has 15 residues. Germline V lookup: CDR1 SGHAT, CDR2 FQNNGV. The CDR3 nucleotides are TGTGCCAGCAGCCCCGGTTTTGTGGGGCTCTATGGCTACACCTTC. This gives the protein CASSPGFVGLYGYTF. Supplemented by reference TRBV11-2 and TRBJ1-2, the full variable domain reads EAGVAQSPRYKIIEKRQSVAFWCNPISGHATLYWYQQILGQGPKLLIQFQNNGVVDDSQLPKDRFSAERLKGVDSTLKIQPAKLEDSAVYLCASSPGFVGLYGYTFGSGTRLTVV.

Only a few counts were recorded for this clonotype. The CDR3 is CATSYSRGATNEKLFF. In nucleotides, the CDR3 is TGTGCCACCAGCTACAGCAGGGGCGCAACTAATGAAAAACTGTTTTTT. The chain joins TRBV15 to TRBJ1-4; tentative D call: TRBD1 (6 bases). The CDR3 extends over 16 amino acids. Germline loops: CDR1 LNHNV, CDR2 YYDKDF (reference sequence). The V end lost 5 bases, the J end lost 0 bases, and 13 bases lay between the germline ends.

This clonotype has just a few counts. This chain connects TRBV7-2 to TRBJ2-7, with TRBD2 matching 12 bases. This CDR3 contains 16 residues. Germline CDR1 and CDR2: SGHTA and FQGNSA. The V segment lost 3 bases and the J segment 2 bases; nucleotides outside the gene matches: 5. CDR3 sequence (DNA): TGTGCCAGCAGCTTGGGGGGACTAGCGGGCACCTACGAGCAGTACTTC. Translated, it gives CASSLGGLAGTYEQYF.

This clonotype was counted between two and nine times. V is TRBV7-9 and J is TRBJ2-1; tentatively, D is TRBD2 (7 bases). Trimming cost V 2 bases and J 4 bases, with 15 bases left between them. The CDR3 has 16 amino acids. In germline, CDR1 is SEHNR, CDR2 FQNEAQ (reference sequence). CDR3 amino acids: CASSLYLGGEYNEQFF. The CDR3 DNA follows: TGTGCCAGCAGCTTATACCTAGGGGGGGAGTACAATGAGCAGTTCTTC.

The rearrangement uses TRBV2 and TRBJ1-3; weak D call: TRBD1 (5 bases). The germline V and J ends were trimmed by 3 bases and 0 bases, with 6 bases remaining between them. The CDR3 contains 14 residues. Germline V gives CDR1 SNHLY, CDR2 FYNNEI. The CDR3 loop reads CASSDGTSGNTIYF. The CDR3, as DNA: TGTGCCAGCAGTGACGGGACCTCTGGAAACACCATATATTTT.

This clonotype showed up just a few times. CDR3 sequence (DNA): TGTGCCAGCAGCGGTCCAGCCCAAGAGACCCAGTACTTC. Protein product: CASSGPAQETQYF. This rearrangement joins TRBV7-9 to TRBJ2-5; D gene ambiguous. The CDR3 contains 13 residues. Germline V gene sequence: CDR1 SEHNR, CDR2 FQNEAQ (reference sequence). The V end was cut by 5 bases, the J end by 1 base, with 8 bases between.

The table lists this clonotype with a few counts. This sequence joins TRBV13 and TRBJ2-7, with 7 bases that match TRBD1. CDR1 and CDR2 (germline): PRHDT, FYEKMQ (reference sequence). The CDR3 totals 15 residues. V shed 5 bases, J shed 3 bases, and the junction held 10 bases outside the gene matches. The CDR3 here is CASSLTGAPLYEQYF. In DNA form, the CDR3 reads TGTGCCAGCAGCCTTACAGGGGCGCCCCTCTACGAGCAGTACTTC.

The V and J genes are TRBV15 and TRBJ2-1; D gene uncertain. Per germline, CDR1 LNHNV and CDR2 YYDKDF (reference sequence). Deletions cut 3 bases from V and 4 bases from J, with 13 bases between. This CDR3 is 15 amino acids long. The CDR3 coding sequence is TGTGCCACCAGCAGGGTGGAAGGTTTTTACAATGAGCAGTTCTTC. It yields the protein CATSRVEGFYNEQFF.

This chain links TRBV4-1 with TRBJ2-1; TRBD1 aligns across 8 bases. Germline V gene data show CDR1 as MGHRA and CDR2 as YSYEKL. This CDR3 is built from 16 residues. Trimming cost V 0 bases and J 0 bases; bases outside gene matches: 1. The CDR3 region is CASSQEQGDSYNEQFF. In DNA form, the CDR3 reads TGCGCCAGCAGCCAAGAACAGGGGGACTCCTACAATGAGCAGTTCTTC.

This clonotype has just a few counts. V is TRBV12-3 or TRBV12-4 and J is TRBJ1-2, with D uncertain. V shed 2 bases and J shed 3 bases, with 7 bases lying between them. This CDR3 region has 13 residues. The CDR3 DNA reads TGTGCCAGCAGTTTAACCGGAGACTATGGCTACACCTTC. Protein product: CASSLTGDYGYTF.

The V and J genes are TRBV20-1 and TRBJ2-1; 8 bases map to TRBD2. Germline assignment: CDR1 DFQATT and CDR2 SNEGSKA (reference sequence). V lost 0 bases to trimming and J lost 2 bases; unmatched junction nucleotides: 9. The length of the CDR3 is 17 residues. CDR3 DNA sequence: TGCAGTGCTAGAGATCTGGTTTTCGGGGGGGCCTACAATGAGCAGTTCTTC. This codes for CSARDLVFGGAYNEQFF.

This clonotype was seen only a few times. The V call is TRBV29-1, the J call TRBJ2-1, with D unclear. The CDR3 has 13 residues. Trimming pared 5 bases from V and 0 bases from J, leaving 8 bases between. Looked up from germline, CDR1 is SQVTM and CDR2 is ANQGSEA. CDR3 in DNA: TGCAGCGTTCTCTCAAGCTCCTACAATGAGCAGTTCTTC. This encodes CSVLSSSYNEQFF.

This clonotype was recorded a few times. J is TRBJ1-5 and V is TRBV12-3 or TRBV12-4, with 8 bases that match TRBD1. The CDR3 spans 15 residues. The V segment lost 3 bases and the J segment 1 base; nucleotides outside the gene matches: 2. The DNA for the CDR3 is TGTGCCAGCAGTTTTGACAGGGGAAGCAATCAGCCCCAGCATTTT. Translated, it gives CASSFDRGSNQPQHF.

This clonotype was found a few times. The chain uses TRBV4-1 and TRBJ2-1; D unresolved. V was shortened by 4 bases and J by 4 bases, with 8 bases between the two germline ends. In germline, CDR1 is MGHRA, CDR2 YSYEKL. This CDR3 is built from 13 residues. The CDR3 coding sequence is TGCGCCAGCAGCCCCCTTGCTTACAATGAGCAGTTCTTC. Translating gives CASSPLAYNEQFF.

The rearrangement links TRBV7-9 to TRBJ2-5; 9 bases match TRBD1. The V segment lost 3 bases and the J segment 4 bases; nucleotides outside the gene matches: 12. Germline CDR1 reads SEHNR; CDR2 reads FQNEAQ (reference sequence). The CDR3 consists of 17 residues. CDR3 protein: CASSFDYSGQGIETQYF. The CDR3 DNA follows: TGTGCCAGCAGCTTCGACTATTCTGGACAGGGGATAGAGACCCAGTACTTC.

V is TRBV20-1 and J is TRBJ2-1, with a possible D match to TRBD1 (6 bases). The CDR3 sequence is 16 residues long. Germline CDR1 DFQATT, CDR2 SNEGSKA (reference sequence). The V gene lost 0 bases and the J gene lost 10 bases, with 22 bases spanning the gap. The CDR3 sequence: CSARDQGSRLLREQFF. In DNA form, the CDR3 reads TGCAGTGCTAGAGATCAGGGGTCCCGCCTCTTAAGGGAGCAGTTCTTC.

V is TRBV30 and J is TRBJ2-5; D unclear. The CDR3 contains 13 residues. Germline V CDR1 and CDR2: GTSNPN, SVGIG (reference sequence). The V end lost 2 bases, the J end lost 5 bases, and 12 bases lay between the germline ends. CDR3 sequence: CAWSPENAETQYF. In DNA, the CDR3 is TGTGCCTGGAGTCCGGAGAATGCGGAGACCCAGTACTTC.

The chain has TRBV10-3 and TRBJ1-1; TRBD1 might be the D (5 bases). CDR1 and CDR2 (germline): ENHRY, SYGVKD. The CDR3 totals 14 residues. The V and J ends lost 2 bases and 11 bases respectively, with 18 bases between them. For the CDR3, the DNA is TGTGCCATCAGTGAGCCCCGGAACGGGACTAAGGCTTTCTTT. Its protein is CAISEPRNGTKAFF.

This clonotype was seen only a few times. The genes are TRBV7-9 and TRBJ1-2; D is ambiguous. CDR3 length: 16 amino acids. V was shortened by 2 bases and J by 4 bases, with 17 bases between the two germline ends. From germline, CDR1 is SEHNR and CDR2 FQNEAQ (reference sequence). The chain's CDR3 is CASSLITEESFYGYTF. CDR3 DNA sequence: TGTGCCAGCAGCTTAATAACGGAAGAGAGCTTCTATGGCTACACCTTC.

Comments on this clonotype: One junction end does not reproduce the germline sequence, and a read error may be involved. The chain is built from TRBV27 and TRBJ2-1; D might be TRBD1 (5 bases). Germline CDR1 and CDR2: MNHEY and SMNVEV (reference sequence). The CDR3 has 15 residues. The CDR3 loop reads CASTLWGLYGGEQFF. Here the CDR3 DNA reads TGTGCCAGCACTTTATGGGGCTTATACGGTGGTGAGCAGTTCTTC.

This chain connects TRBV7-6 to TRBJ1-1; D remains ambiguous. The CDR3 runs to 15 residues. Germline V gives CDR1 SGHVS, CDR2 FNYEAQ. The V gene lost 0 bases and the J gene lost 2 bases, with 10 bases spanning the gap. The CDR3 is CASSLAPFINTEAFF. DNA of the CDR3: TGTGCCAGCAGCTTAGCCCCGTTCATAAACACTGAAGCTTTCTTT.

The chain links TRBV6-2 or TRBV6-3 to TRBJ2-1; D is unresolved. The CDR3 extends over 12 amino acids. Per the germline V gene, CDR1 is MNHEY and CDR2 is SVGEGT. Trimming stripped 6 bases from V and 7 bases from J, with 10 bases between. The CDR3 loop is CASSFPVNEQFF. In nucleotides, the CDR3 is TGTGCCAGCAGCTTCCCGGTTAATGAGCAGTTCTTC.

This clonotype was detected only a few times. The chain uses TRBV4-1 and TRBJ2-5, with D unresolved. The CDR3 has 15 residues. V dropped 5 bases and J dropped 4 bases, with 17 bases sitting between them. Per the germline V gene, CDR1 is MGHRA and CDR2 is YSYEKL. The CDR3 region has the DNA TGCGCCAGCAGCTTGGGCCCAAGGAGTGGAGAGACCCAGTACTTC. Its protein product is CASSLGPRSGETQYF.

This chain uses TRBV15 with TRBJ2-2, with D tentatively TRBD2 (5 bases). This CDR3 spans 18 amino acids. Germline CDR1 is LNHNV and CDR2 is YYDKDF (reference sequence). The V end lost 1 base, the J end lost 0 bases, and 15 bases lay between the germline ends. The CDR3 loop is CATSRVPPSGANTGELFF. In DNA, the CDR3 is TGTGCCACCAGCAGAGTTCCTCCGAGCGGCGCGAACACCGGGGAGCTGTTTTTT.

Judged by abundance, this clonotype is medium-sized (0.01 to 0.1%). The gene calls are TRBV3-1 and TRBJ2-7; D is ambiguous. Germline values: CDR1 LGHDT, CDR2 YNNKEL (reference sequence). Deletions cut 4 bases from V and 4 bases from J, with 8 bases between. The CDR3 is 12 residues long. In DNA, the CDR3 is TGTGCCAGCAGCCGGACCCGATACGAGCAGTACTTC. It encodes CASSRTRYEQYF.

The chain has TRBV7-9 and TRBJ1-2; 7 nucleotides line up with TRBD1. The CDR3 is 16 amino acids. Germline V lookup: CDR1 SEHNR, CDR2 FQNEAQ (reference sequence). Germline trimming cut 0 bases from V and 7 bases from J; bases unmatched to any gene: 11. CDR3 nucleotides: TGTGCCAGCAGCTTAGCTCCCTTGGGACAGTTCGTTGGCTACACCTTC. It translates to CASSLAPLGQFVGYTF.

This clonotype was detected many times. The rearrangement joins TRBV5-5 to TRBJ2-1; D is unclear. This CDR3 contains 13 residues. Germline-derived CDR1 and CDR2 are SGHKS and YYEKEE (reference sequence). Trimming pared 3 bases from V and 6 bases from J, leaving 10 bases between. The DNA of the CDR3 is TGTGCCAGCAGCTGGGATGTGGCCAATGAGCAGTTCTTC. Translating it yields CASSWDVANEQFF.

This sequence joins TRBV6-5 and TRBJ1-4; no clear D gene. This CDR3 has 16 amino acids. Trimming took 0 bases from V and 8 from J, leaving 16 bases between them. Germline CDR1 and CDR2: MNHEY and SVGAGI. The CDR3 loop is CASSYSGTAGAEKLFF. DNA of the CDR3: TGTGCCAGCAGTTACTCAGGAACAGCAGGAGCGGAAAAACTGTTTTTT.

The chain employs TRBV29-1 and TRBJ1-1; possibly TRBD1 for D (6 bases). CDR1 and CDR2 (germline): SQVTM, ANQGSEA. This CDR3 has 17 amino acids. V gave up 3 bases and J gave up 7 bases, with 27 bases separating them. The CDR3 region is CSVDGGLQGEIGREAFF. CDR3 nucleotides: TGCAGCGTTGACGGAGGGTTACAGGGCGAAATTGGGCGTGAAGCTTTCTTT. Complete variable domain (other parts from reference TRBV29-1 and TRBJ1-1): SAVISQKPSRDICQRGTSLTIQCQVDSQVTMMFWYRQQPGQSLTLIATANQGSEATYESGFVIDKFPISRPNLTFSTLTVSNMSPEDSSIYLCSVDGGLQGEIGREAFFGQGTRLTVV.